This entry is about one T cell receptor beta chain. Its recognized antigen is unknown. No much larger clonotype is one base removed from it; base qualities were not supplied. This record belongs to a study of OX40 agonist ivuxolimab in advanced cancers. Background on the whole study: Ivuxolimab was an agonistic, fully human IgG2 monoclonal antibody directed against OX40 (CD134), a costimulatory receptor. The dose-escalation cohort was roughly 83% male with a mean age of about 65 years, ranging from roughly 20 to 80. The paper covers the monotherapy dose-escalation part of the phase I ivuxolimab trial, which included N ≈ 50 patients. Among the roughly 54 dose-escalation patients, around 20 had hepatocellular carcinoma, 15 or so melanoma, 9 renal cell carcinoma and 9 head and neck cancer. The purpose of peripheral TCRbeta sequencing was to test whether ivuxolimab changed TCR sequence diversity and led to clonal T-cell expansion. Partial responses were achieved by three dose-escalation patients, of whom one had hepatocellular carcinoma and two had cutaneous melanoma. Intravenous ivuxolimab was administered to patients every 2 weeks at six dose levels: 0.01, 0.1, 0.3, 1.5, 3 and 10 mg/kg. Prior anti-PD-1, anti-PD-L1 or anti-CTLA-4 therapy was permitted, and checkpoint inhibitors had been received by about 37% of dose-escalation patients. On the study overall, not on this receptor specifically: Clonal expansion of both CD4+ and CD8+ blood T cells was observed from baseline to week 6 at doses 0.1 to 3.0 mg/kg. Which antigens the clonally expanded peripheral T cells were specific for was not determined. In the 0.1-3.0 mg/kg groups, partial responders were among the patients with the lowest normalized peripheral clonal expansion, particularly in CD8+ T cells. After ivuxolimab, expanded clones were on average more numerous among CD8+ T cells than among CD4+ T cells. Low levels of normalized T-cell clonal expansion were also shown by some nonresponding patients.

The CDR3 runs 14 amino acids, cysteine and phenylalanine included. Solely the CDR3 DNA is kept, with 42 bases framed from the first base. Sequences GTSNPN (CDR1) and SVGIG (CDR2) are obtained from the germline V gene (reference sequence). A distance of 16 bases separates the germline ends of V and J, which lose 2 bases and 8 bases respectively. The trial excluded patients who had a history of autoimmune disease or were on systemic immunosuppression. Peripheral blood for TCR sequencing was drawn from every dose cohort at baseline, at cycle 4 day 1 and at cycle 7 day 1. Samples were obtained from an open-label, multicenter, first-in-human phase I dose-escalation trial of ivuxolimab. The trial enrolled adults with locally advanced or metastatic head and neck squamous cell, hepatocellular, melanoma or renal cell carcinoma. Before TCR sequencing, CD4+ T cells and CD8+ T cells from peripheral blood were sorted into separate populations.

Genomic DNA was isolated from the sorted cells so that the TCRbeta CDR3 region could be sequenced. TCRbeta CDR3 regions were sequenced using the immunoSEQ Assay. In TCRdb, the immuneACCESS table is reduced to in-frame sequences with V and J assigned. These tables do not hold every clone; where another copy was compared, an unresolved V gene accounts for under half, and the others remain unexplained. The sample table lists about 90,000 clones, about 89% of them with a count of one. 1.5% to 2% of the sample is in the top ten clones. The receptor was isolated from an adult with an advanced solid tumor such as melanoma, head and neck, liver or kidney cancer. Sequenced here: CD4+ or CD8+ T cells sorted from blood, sampled in a trial of the OX40 agonist ivuxolimab. This sequence uses TRBV30 and TRBJ1-5; there is no confident call for the D gene. Read as DNA, the sequence is TGTGCCTGGAGTACGAGGGTGGTGAATAAGCCCCAGCATTTT. Its protein product is CAWSTRVVNKPQHF.